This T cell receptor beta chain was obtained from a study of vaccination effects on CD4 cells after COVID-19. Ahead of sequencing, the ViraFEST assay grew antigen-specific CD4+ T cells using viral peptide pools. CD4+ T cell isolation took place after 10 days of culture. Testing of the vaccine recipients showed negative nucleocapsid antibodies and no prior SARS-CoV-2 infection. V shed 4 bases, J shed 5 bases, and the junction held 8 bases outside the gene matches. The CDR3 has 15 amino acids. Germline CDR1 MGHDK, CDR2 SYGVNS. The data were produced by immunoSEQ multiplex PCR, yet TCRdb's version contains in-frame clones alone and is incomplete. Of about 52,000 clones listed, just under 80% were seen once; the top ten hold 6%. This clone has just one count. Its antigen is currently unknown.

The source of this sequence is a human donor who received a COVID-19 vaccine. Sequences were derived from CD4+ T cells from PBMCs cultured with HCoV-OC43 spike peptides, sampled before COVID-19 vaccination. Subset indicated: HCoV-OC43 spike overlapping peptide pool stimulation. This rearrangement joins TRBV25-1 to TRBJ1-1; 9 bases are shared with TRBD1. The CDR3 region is CASSARTGVETEAFF. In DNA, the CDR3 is TGTGCCAGCAGTGCTAGGACAGGGGTAGAGACTGAAGCTTTCTTT. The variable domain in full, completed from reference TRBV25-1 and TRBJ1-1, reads EADIYQTPRYLVIGTGKKITLECSQTMGHDKMYWYQQDPGMELHLIHYSYGVNSTEKGDLSSESTVSRIRTEHFPLTLESARPSHTSQYLCASSARTGVETEAFFGQGTRLTVV.